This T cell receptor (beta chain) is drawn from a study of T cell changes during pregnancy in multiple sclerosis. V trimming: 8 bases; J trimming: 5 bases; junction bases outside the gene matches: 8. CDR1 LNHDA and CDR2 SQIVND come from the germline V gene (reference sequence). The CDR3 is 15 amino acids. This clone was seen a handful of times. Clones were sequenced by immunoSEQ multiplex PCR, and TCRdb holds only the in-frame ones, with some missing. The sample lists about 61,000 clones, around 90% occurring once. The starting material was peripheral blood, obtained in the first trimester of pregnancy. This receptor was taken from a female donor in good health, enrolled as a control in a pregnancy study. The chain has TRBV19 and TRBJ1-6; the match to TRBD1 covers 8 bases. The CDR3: CASATGQGHNSPLHF. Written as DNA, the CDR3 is TGTGCCAGTGCCACCGGACAGGGCCATAATTCACCCCTCCACTTT. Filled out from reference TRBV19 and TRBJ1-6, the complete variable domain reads DGGITQSPKYLFRKEGQNVTLSCEQNLNHDAMYWYRQDPGQGLRLIYYSQIVNDFQKGDIAEGYSVSREKKESFPLTVTSAQKNPTAFYLCASATGQGHNSPLHFGNGTRLTVT.